This TCR beta chain was sequenced in a study of immune evolution from preneoplasia to lung adenocarcinoma (dated by TCRdb to about 2021). Some background on the complete study: HLA loss of heterozygosity was found in about 6.3% of AIS, under 16% of MIA and more than 25% of ADC lesions, and in no AAH lesions. The study used immune gene expression, TCR sequencing and multiplex immunofluorescence to profile the immune contexture of lung adenocarcinoma precursors and invasive adenocarcinoma. Resected precursor lesions (AAH, AIS, MIA) and invasive adenocarcinomas were compared against paired morphologically normal lung tissue. Sample size was determined by specimen availability and not by a prior power calculation. The immune data were integrated with whole exome sequencing and methylation data obtained from the same cohort of nodules. The overall cohort comprised some 53 patients with pulmonary nodules who underwent surgical resection. A total of 50 to 55 patients contributed TCR sequencing data. The study reported that around 100 samples were used for TCR sequencing. POLYSOLVER was used to infer class I HLA alleles from exome data, and LOHHLA was used to detect allele-specific HLA loss. Study-wide conclusions, independent of this receptor: T cell clonality was highest in KRAS-mutant nodules compared with EGFR-mutant or double wild-type lesions. Clonality was highest in normal lung, while later-stage lesions appeared to have lower clonality but higher T cell density and diversity. The findings rested on association rather than direct causation, and larger cohorts with long-term follow-up and longitudinal biopsies were considered necessary. All patients were from Japan and China, so applicability to Western populations was uncertain. Normal lung had the highest top T cell clone frequencies, which appeared to decline progressively from AAH through AIS, MIA and invasive adenocarcinoma.

Between the mid-2010s and the late 2010s, the patients underwent resection in either Japan or China. Two lung cancer pathologists independently reviewed H&E slides to confirm the histologic diagnosis of every case. Premalignant or tumor cells were enriched for nucleic acid extraction by macro-dissection performed after pathologic assessment. The AllPrep DNA/RNA FFPE Kit was used to isolate DNA from FFPE tissue. Reading from cysteine to phenylalanine, the CDR3 counts 13 amino acids. This entry keeps only the CDR3 DNA: 39 bases, framed from base 1. V is cut back by 6 bases and J by 3 bases, with 2 bases in the junction unmatched. According to the germline V gene, CDR1 reads MNHEY and CDR2 reads SVGAGI. Using the immunoSEQ hsTCRbeta Kit, TCR beta CDR3 regions were sequenced from DNA. The original pipeline was this. TCR sequencing data were analysed with the ImmunoSEQ Analyzer. T cell clonality was calculated on productive rearrangements as 1 minus Pielou's evenness. To measure T cell diversity, the inverse Simpson index was applied to productive templates. T cell density was defined as TCR beta template counts normalized to usable DNA, with usable DNA estimated by amplifying and sequencing housekeeping genes. Two-sided Kruskal-Wallis tests were used to compare TCR metrics between histologic stages. Held by TCRdb, this immuneACCESS table contains in-frame sequences only and omits some clones. Under half of the omission traces to an unresolved V gene where checked; the cause of the rest is unknown. The DNA gave D and trimming, while V, J and clone size come from that table. Across this sample there are more than 10,000 clones, with over 75% seen only once. Clones ranked in the top ten supply 3.5% to 4% of the sample.

Turning to this clone: Which antigen it targets is not known. No quality values exist for individual bases; no much larger clone is one base distant.

The receptor comes from a person aged 50-75 years with lung adenocarcinoma. The sample consisted of FFPE tissue from an adenomatous hyperplasia lung lesion. The meaning of the sample's cell subset or site label: atypical adenomatous hyperplasia (AAH), lung preneoplasia. The chain was built from TRBV6-5 and TRBJ2-7, and 10 bases in between align with TRBD1. The base sequence is TGTGCCAGCAGGCGGACAGGGGGCTACGAGCAGTACTTC. Translation gives CASRRTGGYEQYF.